This T cell receptor beta chain was sequenced during a study of T cell repertoires in cytomegalovirus infection. TCRdb passed the reads through MiXCR, listing each CDR3 protein once. The table lists fewer than 1,000,000 distinct CDR3 sequences, approximately 31% of them singletons. Comments on this clonotype: Antigen specificity is unknown.

V was pared by 5 bases and J by 3 bases, with 10 bases between. The germline gives CDR1 SEHNR, CDR2 FQNEAQ (reference sequence). CDR3 length: 13 amino acids. The V call is TRBV7-9, the J call TRBJ2-5; D ambiguous. The source of this sequence is a human donor in good health (CMV status not recorded). Some clones in this sample may be carry-over from other donors' samples. Sequenced here: cultured CD8+ T cells from PBMCs, sampled from culture after CMV antigen stimulation. The CDR3 sequence is CASSQPLEETQYF. The DNA for the CDR3 is TGTGCCAGCAGCCAGCCCCTCGAAGAGACCCAGTACTTC.